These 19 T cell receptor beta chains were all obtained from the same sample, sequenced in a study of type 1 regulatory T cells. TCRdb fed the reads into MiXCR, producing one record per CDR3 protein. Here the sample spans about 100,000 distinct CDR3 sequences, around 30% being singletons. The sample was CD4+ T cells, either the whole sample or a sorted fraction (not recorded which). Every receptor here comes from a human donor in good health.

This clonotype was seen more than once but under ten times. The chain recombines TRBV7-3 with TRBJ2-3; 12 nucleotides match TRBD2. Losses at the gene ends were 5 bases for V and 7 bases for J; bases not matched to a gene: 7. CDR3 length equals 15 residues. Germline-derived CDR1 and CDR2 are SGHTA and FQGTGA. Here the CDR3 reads CASSRTSGNLNTQYF. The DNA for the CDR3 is TGTGCCAGCAGCCGGACTAGCGGGAATTTAAATACGCAGTATTTT.

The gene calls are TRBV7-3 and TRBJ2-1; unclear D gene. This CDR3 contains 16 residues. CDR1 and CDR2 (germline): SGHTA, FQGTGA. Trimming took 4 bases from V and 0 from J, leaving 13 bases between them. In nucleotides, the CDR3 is TGTGCCAGCAGCTACCGTAGGGCTATCTCCTACAATGAGCAGTTCTTC. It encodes CASSYRRAISYNEQFF.

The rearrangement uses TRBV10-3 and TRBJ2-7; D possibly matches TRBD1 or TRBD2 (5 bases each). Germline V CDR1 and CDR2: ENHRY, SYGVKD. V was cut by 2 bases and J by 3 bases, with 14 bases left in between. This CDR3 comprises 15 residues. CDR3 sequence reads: CAISEGLGDHYEQYF. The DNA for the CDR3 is TGTGCCATCAGTGAGGGGTTGGGGGACCACTACGAGCAGTACTTC.

The CDR3: CSARALAGVYNEQFF. CDR3 DNA: TGCAGTGCTAGGGCCCTAGCGGGTGTCTACAATGAGCAGTTCTTC. The gene calls are TRBV20-1 and TRBJ2-1, with 8 bases aligning to TRBD2. Germline lookup yields CDR1 DFQATT and CDR2 SNEGSKA (reference sequence). This CDR3 contains 15 residues. V shed 3 bases, J shed 3 bases, and the junction held 7 bases outside the gene matches.

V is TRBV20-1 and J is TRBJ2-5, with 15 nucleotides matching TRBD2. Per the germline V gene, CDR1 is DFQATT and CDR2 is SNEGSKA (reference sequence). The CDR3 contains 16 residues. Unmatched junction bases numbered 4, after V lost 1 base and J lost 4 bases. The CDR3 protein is CSARGTSGRARETQYF. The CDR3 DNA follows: TGCAGTGCTAGAGGGACTAGCGGGAGGGCCCGAGAGACCCAGTACTTC.

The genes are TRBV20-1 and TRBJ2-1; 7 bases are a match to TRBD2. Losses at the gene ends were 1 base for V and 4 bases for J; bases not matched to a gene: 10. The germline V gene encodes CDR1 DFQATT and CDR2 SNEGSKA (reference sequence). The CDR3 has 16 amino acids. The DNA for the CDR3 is TGCAGTGCTAGAGCAGTTGCTAGCGGATCTTACAATGAGCAGTTCTTC. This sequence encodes CSARAVASGSYNEQFF.

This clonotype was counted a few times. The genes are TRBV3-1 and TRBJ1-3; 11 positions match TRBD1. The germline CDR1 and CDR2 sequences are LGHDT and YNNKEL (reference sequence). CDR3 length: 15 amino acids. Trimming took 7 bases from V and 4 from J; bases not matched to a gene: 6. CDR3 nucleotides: TGTGCCAGCACCCTCGGACAGGGGGCCGGAAACACCATATATTTT. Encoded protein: CASTLGQGAGNTIYF.

The CDR3 DNA reads as TGTGCCAGCAGCTTCCCCAATAGGCGGTCTAGCACAGATACGCAGTATTTT. This gives the protein CASSFPNRRSSTDTQYF. The rearrangement joins TRBV7-3 to TRBJ2-3; D remains unclear. Germline CDR1 and CDR2: SGHTA and FQGTGA. V was cut by 3 bases and J by 0 bases, with 16 bases left in between. The CDR3 extends over 17 amino acids.

The chain's CDR3 is CASSQEKGLTPLHF. The CDR3 DNA reads as TGTGCCAGCAGCCAAGAAAAGGGTCTAACACCCCTCCACTTT. V and J are TRBV3-1 and TRBJ1-6, with unresolved D. Germline values: CDR1 LGHDT, CDR2 YNNKEL (reference sequence). The V end was cut by 0 bases, the J end by 11 bases, with 11 bases between. There are 14 residues in the CDR3.

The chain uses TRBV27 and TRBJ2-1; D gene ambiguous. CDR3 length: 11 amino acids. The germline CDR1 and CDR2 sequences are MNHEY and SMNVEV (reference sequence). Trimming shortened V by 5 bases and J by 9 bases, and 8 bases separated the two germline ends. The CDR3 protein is CASSNRGEQFF. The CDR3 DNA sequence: TGTGCCAGCAGTAATAGAGGTGAGCAGTTCTTC.

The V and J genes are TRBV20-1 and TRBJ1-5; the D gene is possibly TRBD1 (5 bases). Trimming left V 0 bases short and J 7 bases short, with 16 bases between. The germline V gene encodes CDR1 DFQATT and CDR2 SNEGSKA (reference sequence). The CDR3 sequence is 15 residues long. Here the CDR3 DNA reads TGCAGTGCTAGAGATAGAGCGAGACAGCACCAGCCCCAGCATTTT. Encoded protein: CSARDRARQHQPQHF.

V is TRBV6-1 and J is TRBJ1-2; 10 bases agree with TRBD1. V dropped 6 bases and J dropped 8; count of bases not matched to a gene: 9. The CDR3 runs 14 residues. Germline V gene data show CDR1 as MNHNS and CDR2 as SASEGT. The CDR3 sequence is CASSRGQGVYGYTF. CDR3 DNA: TGTGCCAGCAGCCGTGGACAGGGGGTTTACGGCTACACCTTC.

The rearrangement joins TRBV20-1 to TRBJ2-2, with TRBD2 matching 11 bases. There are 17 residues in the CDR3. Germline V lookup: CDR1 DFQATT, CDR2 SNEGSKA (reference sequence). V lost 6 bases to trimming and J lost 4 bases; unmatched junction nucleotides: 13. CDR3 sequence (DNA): TGCAGTGCCCCACAGGGCCGAGGACTAGCGGGCACCGGGGAGCTGTTTTTT. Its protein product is CSAPQGRGLAGTGELFF.

For the CDR3, the DNA is TGTGCCAGTAGTTTCGGGGGAGGGGAGACCCAGTACTTC. Amino acids: CASSFGGGETQYF. The chain employs TRBV19 and TRBJ2-5, with 7 nucleotides matching TRBD2. CDR1 is LNHDA and CDR2 is SQIVND in the germline V gene (reference sequence). The J segment lost 5 bases and the V segment lost 5 bases, leaving 5 bases of the junction unmatched. The CDR3 loop spans 13 amino acids.

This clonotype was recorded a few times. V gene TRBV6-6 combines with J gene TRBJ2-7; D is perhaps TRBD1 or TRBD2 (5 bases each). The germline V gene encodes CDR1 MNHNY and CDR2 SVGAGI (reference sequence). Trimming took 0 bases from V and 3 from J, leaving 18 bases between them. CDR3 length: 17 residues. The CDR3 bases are TGTGCCAGCAGTTACTCGCCCTCCGGGACCGATAGCTACGAGCAGTACTTC. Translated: CASSYSPSGTDSYEQYF.

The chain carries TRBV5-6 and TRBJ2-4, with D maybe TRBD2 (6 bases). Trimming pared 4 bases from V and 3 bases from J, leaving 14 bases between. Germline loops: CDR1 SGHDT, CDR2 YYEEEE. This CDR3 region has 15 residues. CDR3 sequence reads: CASSTFLRGKNIQYF. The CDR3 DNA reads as TGTGCCAGCAGCACCTTCTTGCGGGGCAAAAACATTCAGTACTTC.

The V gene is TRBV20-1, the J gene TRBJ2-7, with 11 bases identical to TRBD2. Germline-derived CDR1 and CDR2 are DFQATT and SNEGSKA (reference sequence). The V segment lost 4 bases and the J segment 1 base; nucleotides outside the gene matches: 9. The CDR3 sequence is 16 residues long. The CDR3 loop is CSANRYGTSGSYEQYF. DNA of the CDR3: TGCAGTGCTAATCGCTATGGGACTAGCGGTTCCTACGAGCAGTACTTC.

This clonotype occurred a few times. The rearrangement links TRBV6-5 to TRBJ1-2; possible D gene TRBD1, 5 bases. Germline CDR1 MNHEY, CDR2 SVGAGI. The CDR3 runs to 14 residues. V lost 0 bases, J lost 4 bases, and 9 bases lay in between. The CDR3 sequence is CASSYSGGVYGYTF. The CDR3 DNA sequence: TGTGCCAGCAGTTACTCGGGGGGAGTCTATGGCTACACCTTC.

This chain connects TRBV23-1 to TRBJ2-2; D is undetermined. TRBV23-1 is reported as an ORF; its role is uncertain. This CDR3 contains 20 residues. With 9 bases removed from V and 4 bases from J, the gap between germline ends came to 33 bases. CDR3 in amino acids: CASHLITPQTLESVTGELFF. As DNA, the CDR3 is TGCGCCAGTCACCTTATCACCCCCCAGACACTTGAGTCGGTCACCGGGGAGCTGTTTTTT.